This T cell receptor (beta chain) was sequenced during a study of graft-versus-host responses after intestinal transplantation. The CDR3 spans 16 residues. Germline V lookup: CDR1 SGHRS, CDR2 YFSETQ. V was clipped by 4 bases and J by 5 bases, with 18 bases between them. TCRdb's table, derived via immunoSEQ multiplex PCR, lists solely in-frame clones and lacks some. The data hold 21,000 or so clones, with around 54% observed a single time. The rearrangement joins TRBV5-1 to TRBJ1-4, with D tentatively TRBD1 (6 bases). This receptor was taken from a human patient who received an intestinal transplant. The material was alloreactive CD4+ T cells from a mixed lymphocyte reaction culture, obtained before intestinal transplant. Subset of the sample: CFSE-low proliferating T cells sorted from approximately 6-day pre-transplant mixed lymphocyte reaction (GvH or HvG direction). The CDR3 DNA sequence: TGCGCCAGCAGCCCCGGAGGGGGGGTGAGAAATGAAAAACTGTTTTTT. The encoded protein is CASSPGGGVRNEKLFF.